This T cell receptor (beta chain) emerged from a study of T cell changes during pregnancy in multiple sclerosis. This CDR3 has 15 residues. From germline, CDR1 is LNHDA and CDR2 SQIVND (reference sequence). Trimming shortened V by 2 bases and J by 1 base, and 8 bases separated the two germline ends. Assay used: immunoSEQ multiplex PCR; TCRdb lists only in-frame clones, some missing. The sample lists some 60,000 clones, 92% occurring once. The sample here was peripheral blood, taken in the first trimester of pregnancy. V is TRBV19 and J is TRBJ2-2, with D unresolved. The TCR sequence derives from a female donor with multiple sclerosis, enrolled in a pregnancy study. Written as DNA, the CDR3 is TGTGCCAGTAGTATAATCCCCATGAACACCGGGGAGCTGTTTTTT. Its translation is CASSIIPMNTGELFF.